The 8 T cell receptor beta chains below were found in one sample sequenced in a study of cytomegalovirus exposure and HLA in healthy donors. It was with 60 Vbeta and 13 Jbeta primers that the PCR ran. The method was immunoSEQ multiplex PCR; TCRdb's version includes in-frame clones alone and lacks a portion of them. The sample includes over 110,000 clones, around 82% of them seen just once. The specimen was PBMCs. The receptor source for this set is a woman aged 18-30 years in good health and CMV-seropositive.

V usage is TRBV11-3 and J usage is TRBJ2-3; 7 bases match TRBD1. From germline, CDR1 is SGHNT and CDR2 YENEEA. CDR3 length equals 14 residues. V shed 3 bases and J 2 bases; nucleotides not matched to a gene: 2. The CDR3 sequence: CASSLTGFTDTQYF. The CDR3 DNA reads TGTGCCAGCAGCTTGACAGGGTTCACAGATACGCAGTATTTT.

CDR3 amino acids: CAISDPGGNQPQHF. CDR3 sequence (DNA): TGTGCCATCAGTGACCCGGGAGGGAATCAGCCCCAGCATTTT. This chain connects TRBV10-3 to TRBJ1-5; no definite D call. The CDR3 sequence is 14 residues long. V was shortened by 3 bases and J by 4 bases, with 10 bases between the two germline ends. Germline lookup yields CDR1 ENHRY and CDR2 SYGVKD.

The chain recombines TRBV7-2 with TRBJ2-2, with D perhaps TRBD1 (5 bases). V was cut by 1 base and J by 6 bases, with 15 bases left in between. The CDR3 sequence is 16 residues long. The germline CDR1 and CDR2 sequences are SGHTA and FQGNSA. The CDR3 spells CASSLGAGSGPGELFF. In DNA, the CDR3 is TGTGCCAGCAGCTTAGGGGCAGGGTCAGGGCCCGGGGAGCTGTTTTTT.

This chain uses TRBV7-9 with TRBJ1-2; D is perhaps TRBD1 (5 bases). Germline CDR1 and CDR2: SEHNR and FQNEAQ (reference sequence). The CDR3 length is 15 residues. The germline V and J ends were trimmed by 1 base and 0 bases, with 9 bases remaining between them. The CDR3 coding sequence is TGTGCCAGCAGCTTAGGGGCAGGGACTAACTATGGCTACACCTTC. It translates to CASSLGAGTNYGYTF.

This clone was seen a few times. The gene calls are TRBV6-1 and TRBJ2-3; 7 bases are a match to TRBD2. The germline CDR1 and CDR2 sequences are MNHNS and SASEGT. The CDR3 extends over 14 amino acids. The V gene end was trimmed by 5 bases and the J gene end by 5 bases; junction bases not matched to a gene: 7. The CDR3 reads CASSSGTNKDTQYF. CDR3 in DNA: TGTGCCAGCAGTTCCGGGACTAACAAAGATACGCAGTATTTT.

The chain links TRBV11-2 to TRBJ2-7; 8 bases align to TRBD1. Germline lookup yields CDR1 SGHAT and CDR2 FQNNGV. V lost 5 bases to trimming and J lost 4 bases; unmatched junction nucleotides: 7. The CDR3 is 14 amino acids. The CDR3 DNA is TGTGCCAGCAGCCCGGGACAGGATGGGTACGAGCAGTACTTC. Protein product: CASSPGQDGYEQYF.

J is TRBJ1-2 and V is TRBV28; D is ambiguous. The germline gives CDR1 MDHEN, CDR2 SYDVKM. This CDR3 spans 14 amino acids. Trimming removed 6 bases from V and 4 bases from J, with 15 bases in between. The CDR3 bases are TGTGCCAGCAGCGAAAGGTCATGGGCCTATGGCTACACCTTC. Amino acids: CASSERSWAYGYTF.

The chain joins TRBV11-2 to TRBJ2-3; D perhaps matches TRBD2 (7 bases). V was clipped by 5 bases and J by 6 bases, with 24 bases between them. Germline-derived CDR1 and CDR2 are SGHAT and FQNNGV. The CDR3 spans 17 residues. The CDR3 spells CASSVQGRTSLTDTQYF. As DNA, the CDR3 is TGTGCCAGCAGCGTACAGGGACGGACTAGTCTCACCGATACGCAGTATTTT.